Presented here are 8 T cell receptor beta chains from one specimen sequenced in a study of blood T cell repertoires in COVID-19. Profiled with immunoSEQ multiplex PCR; TCRdb holds only in-frame clones, not every one. The data contain 100,000 to 150,000 clones, less than 85% of them singletons. Sequenced sample: peripheral blood. The receptors were sampled from a woman of 80 years or more with acute or convalescent COVID-19.

The DNA for the CDR3 is TGTGCCAGCAGCTTTTCGGGAGGGTATAATTCACCCCTCCACTTT. Translation gives CASSFSGGYNSPLHF. The chain links TRBV7-2 to TRBJ1-6; no clear D. Per the germline V gene, CDR1 is SGHTA and CDR2 is FQGNSA. V shed 3 bases and J shed 4 bases, with 10 bases lying between them. CDR3 length: 15 residues.

The chain uses TRBV5-6 and TRBJ1-2; possibly TRBD1 for D (6 bases). The V gene lost 0 bases and the J gene lost 8 bases, with 14 bases spanning the gap. CDR3 length equals 14 residues. Germline CDR1 is SGHDT and CDR2 is YYEEEE. The CDR3: CASSLVRGAGGYTF. The DNA for the CDR3 is TGTGCCAGCAGCTTGGTGCGGGGGGCGGGAGGCTACACCTTC.

This sequence joins TRBV6-5 and TRBJ1-1; TRBD1 matches at 9 bases. With 6 bases clipped from V and 4 bases from J, the junction kept 3 bases outside the gene matches. The germline V gene has CDR1 MNHEY and CDR2 SVGAGI. CDR3 length: 13 residues. As DNA, the CDR3 is TGTGCCAGCAGGGACAGGGGCCGCACTGAAGCTTTCTTT. Its protein product is CASRDRGRTEAFF.

The rearrangement links TRBV19 to TRBJ2-7; perhaps TRBD2 as D (6 bases). CDR3 length: 15 amino acids. Germline V gene data show CDR1 as LNHDA and CDR2 as SQIVND (reference sequence). With 4 bases removed from V and 0 bases from J, the gap between germline ends came to 13 bases. The CDR3 loop reads CASSTAEAGSYEQYF. CDR3 in DNA: TGTGCCAGTAGTACCGCGGAAGCGGGCTCCTACGAGCAGTACTTC.

This chain joins TRBV4-2 and TRBJ1-5, with D unresolved. V was pared by 0 bases and J by 2 bases, with 11 bases between. This CDR3 region has 16 residues. The germline V gene has CDR1 LGHNA and CDR2 YNFKEQ. The CDR3 coding sequence is TGTGCCAGCAGCCAAGAGGTTGGAAGCGGCAATCAGCCCCAGCATTTT. This codes for CASSQEVGSGNQPQHF.

This clone was seen just once. J is TRBJ2-5 and V is TRBV5-1; 12 bases align to TRBD2. The CDR3 runs 17 residues. The trim removed 0 bases at V and 5 bases at J, leaving 8 bases unmatched. CDR1 SGHRS and CDR2 YFSETQ come from the germline V gene. The CDR3 sequence: CASSLALAGGRLETQYF. CDR3 sequence (DNA): TGCGCCAGCAGCTTGGCACTAGCGGGAGGACGTTTGGAGACCCAGTACTTC.

The rearrangement uses TRBV10-2 and TRBJ2-7, with TRBD2 matching 13 bases. Germline lookup yields CDR1 WSHSY and CDR2 SAAADI. The CDR3 totals 16 residues. The trim removed 2 bases at V and 4 bases at J, leaving 5 bases unmatched. CDR3 loop: CASSEGRTSGRYEQYF. In nucleotides, the CDR3 is TGCGCCAGCAGTGAGGGCCGGACTAGCGGGAGATACGAGCAGTACTTC.

The chain recombines TRBV5-1 with TRBJ1-1; D gene ambiguous. Trimming cost V 1 base and J 4 bases, with 17 bases left between them. Germline assignment: CDR1 SGHRS and CDR2 YFSETQ. CDR3 length equals 16 residues. The CDR3 sequence is CASSLFAGGSGTEAFF. In DNA, the CDR3 is TGCGCCAGCAGCTTGTTTGCAGGCGGGTCCGGCACTGAAGCTTTCTTT.